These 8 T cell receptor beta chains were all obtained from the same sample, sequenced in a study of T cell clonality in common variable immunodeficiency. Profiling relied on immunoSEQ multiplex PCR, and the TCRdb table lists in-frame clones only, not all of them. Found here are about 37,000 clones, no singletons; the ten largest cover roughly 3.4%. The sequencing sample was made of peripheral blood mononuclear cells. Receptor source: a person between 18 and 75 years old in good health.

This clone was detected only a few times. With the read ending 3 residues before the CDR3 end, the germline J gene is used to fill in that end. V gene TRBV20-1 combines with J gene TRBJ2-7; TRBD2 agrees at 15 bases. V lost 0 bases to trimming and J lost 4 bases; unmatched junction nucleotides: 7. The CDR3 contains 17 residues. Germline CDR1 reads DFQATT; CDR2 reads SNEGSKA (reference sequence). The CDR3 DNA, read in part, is TGCAGTGCTAGAGAAGGACTAGCGGGAGGGCCGTTGTACGAG. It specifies CSAREGLAGGPLYE. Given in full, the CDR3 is CSAREGLAGGPLYEQYF.

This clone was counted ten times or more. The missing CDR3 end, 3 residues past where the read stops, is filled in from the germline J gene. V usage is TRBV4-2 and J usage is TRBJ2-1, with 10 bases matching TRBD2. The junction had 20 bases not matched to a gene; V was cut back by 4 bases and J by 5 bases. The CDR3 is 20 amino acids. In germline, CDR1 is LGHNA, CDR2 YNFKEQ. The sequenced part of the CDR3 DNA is TGTGCCAGCAGCCCCAGGGGTCCGGGTTCCCTAGCGGGAGTAAACAATGAG. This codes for CASSPRGPGSLAGVNNE. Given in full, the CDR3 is CASSPRGPGSLAGVNNEQFF.

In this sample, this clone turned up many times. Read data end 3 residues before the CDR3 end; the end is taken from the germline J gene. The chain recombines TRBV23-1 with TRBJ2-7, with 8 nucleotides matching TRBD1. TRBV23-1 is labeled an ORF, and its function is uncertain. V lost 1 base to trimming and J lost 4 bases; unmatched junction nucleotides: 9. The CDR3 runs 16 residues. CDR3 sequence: CASSQFPTGVQYEQYF. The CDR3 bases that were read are TGCGCCAGCAGTCAATTCCCGACAGGGGTCCAATACGAG.

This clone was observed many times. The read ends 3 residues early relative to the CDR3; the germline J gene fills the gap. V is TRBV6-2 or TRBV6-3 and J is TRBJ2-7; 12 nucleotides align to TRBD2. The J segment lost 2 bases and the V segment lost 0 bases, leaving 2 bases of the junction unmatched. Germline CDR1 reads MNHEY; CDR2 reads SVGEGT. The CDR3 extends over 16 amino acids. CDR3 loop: CASSYSGTSGPYEQYF. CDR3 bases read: TGTGCCAGCAGTTACTCCGGGACTAGCGGGCCCTACGAG.

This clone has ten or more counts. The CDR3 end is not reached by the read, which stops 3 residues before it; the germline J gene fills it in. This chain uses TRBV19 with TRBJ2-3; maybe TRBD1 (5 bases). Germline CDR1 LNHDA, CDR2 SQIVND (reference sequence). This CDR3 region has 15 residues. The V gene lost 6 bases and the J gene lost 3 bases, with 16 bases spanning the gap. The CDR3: CASSVLGRTTDTQYF. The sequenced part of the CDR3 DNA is TGTGCCAGTAGCGTCCTGGGCAGGACAACAGATACG. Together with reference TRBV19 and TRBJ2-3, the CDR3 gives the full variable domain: DGGITQSPKYLFRKEGQNVTLSCEQNLNHDAMYWYRQDPGQGLRLIYYSQIVNDFQKGDIAEGYSVSREKKESFPLTVTSAQKNPTAFYLCASSVLGRTTDTQYFGPGTRLTVL.

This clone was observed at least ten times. CDR3 DNA, as far as it was read: TGCAGTGCTAGAGGGGTGACGGGCTCCTACAATGAG. It is translated as CSARGVTGSYNE. In full, the CDR3 reads CSARGVTGSYNEQFF. The chain is built from TRBV20-1 and TRBJ2-1; unclear D gene. The CDR3 goes on 3 residues after the read ends, and that part is filled in from the germline J gene. V was cut by 1 base and J by 0 bases, with 10 bases left in between. Germline V CDR1 and CDR2: DFQATT, SNEGSKA (reference sequence). The CDR3 spans 15 residues.

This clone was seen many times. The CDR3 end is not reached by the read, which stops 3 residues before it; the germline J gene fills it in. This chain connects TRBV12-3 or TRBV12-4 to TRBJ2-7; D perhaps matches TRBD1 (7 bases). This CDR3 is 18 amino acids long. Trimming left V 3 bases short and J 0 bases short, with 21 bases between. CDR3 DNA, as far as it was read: TGTGCCAGCAGTTTTCAGAGCGGGCCAGGGGGGATCTCCTACGAG. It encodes CASSFQSGPGGISYE. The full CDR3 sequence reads CASSFQSGPGGISYEQYF.

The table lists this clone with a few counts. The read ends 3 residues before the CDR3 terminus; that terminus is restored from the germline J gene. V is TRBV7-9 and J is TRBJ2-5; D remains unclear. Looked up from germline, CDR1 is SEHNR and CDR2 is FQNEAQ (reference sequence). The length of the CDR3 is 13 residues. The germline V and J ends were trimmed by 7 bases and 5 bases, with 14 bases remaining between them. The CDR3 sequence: CASNPTPSETQYF. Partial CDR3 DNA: TGTGCCAGCAACCCGACACCGAGTGAGACC.